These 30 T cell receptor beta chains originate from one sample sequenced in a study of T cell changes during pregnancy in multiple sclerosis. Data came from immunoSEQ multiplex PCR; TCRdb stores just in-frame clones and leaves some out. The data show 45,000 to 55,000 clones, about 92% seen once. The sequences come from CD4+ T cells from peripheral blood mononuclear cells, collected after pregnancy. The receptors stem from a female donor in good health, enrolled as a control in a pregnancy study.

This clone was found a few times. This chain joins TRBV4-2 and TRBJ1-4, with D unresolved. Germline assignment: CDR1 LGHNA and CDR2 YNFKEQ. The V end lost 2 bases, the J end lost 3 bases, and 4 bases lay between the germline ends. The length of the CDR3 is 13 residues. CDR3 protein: CASSQTANEKLFF. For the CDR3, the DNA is TGTGCCAGCAGCCAAACAGCTAATGAAAAACTGTTTTTT.

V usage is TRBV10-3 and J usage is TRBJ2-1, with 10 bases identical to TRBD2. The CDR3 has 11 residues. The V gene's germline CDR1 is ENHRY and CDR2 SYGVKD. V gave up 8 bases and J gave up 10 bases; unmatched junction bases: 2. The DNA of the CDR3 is TGTGCCATCGGGACTAGCGAGGAGCAGTTCTTC. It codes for CAIGTSEEQFF.

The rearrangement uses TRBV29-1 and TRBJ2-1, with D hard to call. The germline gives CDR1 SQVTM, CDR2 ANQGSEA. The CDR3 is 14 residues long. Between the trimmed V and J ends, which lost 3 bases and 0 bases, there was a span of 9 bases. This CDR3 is CSVDRQASYNEQFF. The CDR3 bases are TGCAGCGTTGATAGGCAGGCCTCCTACAATGAGCAGTTCTTC.

CDR3 nucleotide sequence: TGCGCCAGCAGTTCTGACCCGGGGGGACTCTACGAGCAGTACTTC. Translation: CASSSDPGGLYEQYF. The rearrangement joins TRBV5-1 to TRBJ2-7; the match to TRBD2 covers 7 bases. The CDR3 consists of 15 residues. The ends lost 5 bases at V and 3 bases at J; junction bases unmatched: 11. CDR1 and CDR2 (germline): SGHRS, YFSETQ.

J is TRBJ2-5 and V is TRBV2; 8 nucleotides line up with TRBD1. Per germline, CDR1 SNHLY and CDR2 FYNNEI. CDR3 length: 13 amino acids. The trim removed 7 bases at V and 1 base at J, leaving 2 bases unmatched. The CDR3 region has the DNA TGTGCCAGCAAGGGACAGGTCCAAGAGACCCAGTACTTC. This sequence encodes CASKGQVQETQYF.

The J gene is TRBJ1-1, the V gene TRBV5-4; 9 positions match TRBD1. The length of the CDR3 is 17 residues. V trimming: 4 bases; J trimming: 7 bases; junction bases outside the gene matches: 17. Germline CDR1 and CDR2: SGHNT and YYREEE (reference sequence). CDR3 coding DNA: TGTGCCAGCAGCCCTCCGGGAGGACAGGGGAAGGGAGTTGAAGCTTTCTTT. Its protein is CASSPPGGQGKGVEAFF.

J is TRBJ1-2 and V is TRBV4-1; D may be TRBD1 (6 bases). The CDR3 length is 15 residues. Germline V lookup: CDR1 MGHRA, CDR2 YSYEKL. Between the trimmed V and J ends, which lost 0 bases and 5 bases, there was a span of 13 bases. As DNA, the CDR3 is TGCGCCAGCAGCCAAGATCCCAGGGGAGATTATGGCTACACCTTC. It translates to CASSQDPRGDYGYTF.

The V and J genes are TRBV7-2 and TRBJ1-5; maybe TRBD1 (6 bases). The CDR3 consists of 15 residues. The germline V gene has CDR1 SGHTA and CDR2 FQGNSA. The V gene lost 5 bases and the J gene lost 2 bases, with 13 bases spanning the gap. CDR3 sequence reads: CASSTGPLGNQPQHF. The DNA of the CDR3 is TGTGCCAGCAGCACAGGGCCTTTGGGCAATCAGCCCCAGCATTTT. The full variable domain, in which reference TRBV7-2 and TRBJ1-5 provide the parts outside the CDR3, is GAGVSQSPSNKVTEKGKDVELRCDPISGHTALYWYRQSLGQGLEFLIYFQGNSAPDKSGLPSDRFSAERTGGSVSTLTIQRTQQEDSAVYLCASSTGPLGNQPQHFGDGTRLSIL.

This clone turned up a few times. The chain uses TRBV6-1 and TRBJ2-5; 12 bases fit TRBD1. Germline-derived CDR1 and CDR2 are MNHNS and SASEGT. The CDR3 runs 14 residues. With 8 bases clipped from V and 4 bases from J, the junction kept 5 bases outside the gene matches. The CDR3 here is CASGGTGGGETQYF. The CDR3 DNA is TGTGCCAGCGGGGGGACAGGGGGCGGAGAGACCCAGTACTTC.

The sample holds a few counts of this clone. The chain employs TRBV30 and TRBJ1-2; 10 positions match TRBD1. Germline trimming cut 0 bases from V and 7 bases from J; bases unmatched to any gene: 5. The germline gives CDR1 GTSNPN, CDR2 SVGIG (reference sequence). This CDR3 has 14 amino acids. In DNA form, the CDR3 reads TGTGCCTGGAGTGTACGGGACAGGGGAAGTGGCTACACCTTC. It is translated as CAWSVRDRGSGYTF.

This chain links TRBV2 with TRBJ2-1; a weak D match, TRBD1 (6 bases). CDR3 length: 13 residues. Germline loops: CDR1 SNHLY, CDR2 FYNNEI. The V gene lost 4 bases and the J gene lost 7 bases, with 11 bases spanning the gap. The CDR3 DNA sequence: TGTGCCAGCAGTGCGGACAGCCCAAATGAGCAGTTCTTC. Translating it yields CASSADSPNEQFF.

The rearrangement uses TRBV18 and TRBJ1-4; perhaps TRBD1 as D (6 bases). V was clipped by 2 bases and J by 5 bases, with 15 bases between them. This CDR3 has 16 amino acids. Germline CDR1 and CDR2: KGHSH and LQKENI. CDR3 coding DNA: TGTGCCAGCTCACCATCCCAGCCCACAGGGAATGAAAAACTGTTTTTT. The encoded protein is CASSPSQPTGNEKLFF.

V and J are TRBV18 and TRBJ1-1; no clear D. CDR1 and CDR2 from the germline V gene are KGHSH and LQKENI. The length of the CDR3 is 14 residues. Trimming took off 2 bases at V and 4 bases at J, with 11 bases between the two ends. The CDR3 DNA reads TGTGCCAGCTCACCAAAGGTGGGGAGCACTGAAGCTTTCTTT. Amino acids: CASSPKVGSTEAFF.

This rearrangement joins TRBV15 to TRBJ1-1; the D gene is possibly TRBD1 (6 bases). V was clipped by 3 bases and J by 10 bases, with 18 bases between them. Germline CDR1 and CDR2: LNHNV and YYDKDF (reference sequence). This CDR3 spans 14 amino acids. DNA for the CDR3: TGTGCCACCAGCAGGGCCGGGGACACAGACCTAGCTTTCTTT. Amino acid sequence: CATSRAGDTDLAFF. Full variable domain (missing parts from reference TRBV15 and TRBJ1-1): DAMVIQNPRYQVTQFGKPVTLSCSQTLNHNVMYWYQQKSSQAPKLLFHYYDKDFNNEADTPDNFQSRRPNTSFCFLDIRSPGLGDTAMYLCATSRAGDTDLAFFGQGTRLTVV.

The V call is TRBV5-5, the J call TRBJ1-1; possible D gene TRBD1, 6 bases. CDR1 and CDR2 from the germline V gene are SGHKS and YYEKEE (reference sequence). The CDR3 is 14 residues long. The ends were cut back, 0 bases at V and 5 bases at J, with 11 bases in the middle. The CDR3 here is CASSLGGLGTEAFF. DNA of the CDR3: TGTGCCAGCAGCTTGGGGGGGCTCGGGACTGAAGCTTTCTTT.

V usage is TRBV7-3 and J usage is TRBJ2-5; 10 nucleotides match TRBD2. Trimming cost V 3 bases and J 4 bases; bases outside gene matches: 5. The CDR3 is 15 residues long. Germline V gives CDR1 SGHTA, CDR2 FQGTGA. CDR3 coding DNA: TGTGCCAGCAGCTTTAGCGGGGGGACCGGAGAGACCCAGTACTTC. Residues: CASSFSGGTGETQYF.

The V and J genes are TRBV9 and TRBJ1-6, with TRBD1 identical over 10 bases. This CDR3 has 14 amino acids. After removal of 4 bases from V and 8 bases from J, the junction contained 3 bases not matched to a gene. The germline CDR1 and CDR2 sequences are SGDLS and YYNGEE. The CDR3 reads CASSRQGADSPLHF. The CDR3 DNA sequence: TGTGCCAGCAGCCGACAGGGGGCTGATTCACCCCTCCACTTT.

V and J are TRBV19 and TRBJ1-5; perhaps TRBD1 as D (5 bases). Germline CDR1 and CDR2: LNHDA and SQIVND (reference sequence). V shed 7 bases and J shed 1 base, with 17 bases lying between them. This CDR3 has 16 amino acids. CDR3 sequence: CASITTTAGSNQPQHF. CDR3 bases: TGTGCCAGTATAACAACAACCGCAGGGAGCAATCAGCCCCAGCATTTT.

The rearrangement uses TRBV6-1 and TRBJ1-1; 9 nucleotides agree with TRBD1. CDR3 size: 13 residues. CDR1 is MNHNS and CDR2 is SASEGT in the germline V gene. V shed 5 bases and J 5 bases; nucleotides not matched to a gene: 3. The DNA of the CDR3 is TGTGCCAGCAGTTTGGACAGGGGAACTGAAGCTTTCTTT. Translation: CASSLDRGTEAFF.

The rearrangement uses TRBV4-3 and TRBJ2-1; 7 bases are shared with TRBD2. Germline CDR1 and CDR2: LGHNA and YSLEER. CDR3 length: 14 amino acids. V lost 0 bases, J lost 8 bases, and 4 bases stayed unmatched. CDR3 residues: CASSQEGTKDEQFF. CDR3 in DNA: TGCGCCAGCAGCCAAGAAGGGACTAAGGATGAGCAGTTCTTC.

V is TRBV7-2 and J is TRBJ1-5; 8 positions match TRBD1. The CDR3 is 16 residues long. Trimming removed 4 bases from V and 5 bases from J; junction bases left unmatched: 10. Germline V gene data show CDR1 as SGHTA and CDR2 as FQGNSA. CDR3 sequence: CASSSRTGSLDQPQHF. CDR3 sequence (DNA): TGTGCCAGCAGCTCCAGGACAGGGAGTCTCGATCAGCCCCAGCATTTT. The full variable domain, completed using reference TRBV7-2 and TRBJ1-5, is GAGVSQSPSNKVTEKGKDVELRCDPISGHTALYWYRQSLGQGLEFLIYFQGNSAPDKSGLPSDRFSAERTGGSVSTLTIQRTQQEDSAVYLCASSSRTGSLDQPQHFGDGTRLSIL.

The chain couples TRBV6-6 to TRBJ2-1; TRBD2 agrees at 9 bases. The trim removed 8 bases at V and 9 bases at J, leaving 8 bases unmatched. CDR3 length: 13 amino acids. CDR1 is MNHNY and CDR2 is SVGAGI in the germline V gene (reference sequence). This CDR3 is CASRASGVSEQFF. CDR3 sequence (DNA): TGTGCCAGCCGAGCTAGCGGGGTGAGTGAGCAGTTCTTC.

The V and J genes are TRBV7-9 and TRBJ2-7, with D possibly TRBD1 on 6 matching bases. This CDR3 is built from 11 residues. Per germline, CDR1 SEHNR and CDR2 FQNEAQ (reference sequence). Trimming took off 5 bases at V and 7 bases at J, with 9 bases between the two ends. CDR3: CASSADREQYF. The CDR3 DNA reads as TGTGCCAGCAGCGCCGACAGGGAGCAGTACTTC.

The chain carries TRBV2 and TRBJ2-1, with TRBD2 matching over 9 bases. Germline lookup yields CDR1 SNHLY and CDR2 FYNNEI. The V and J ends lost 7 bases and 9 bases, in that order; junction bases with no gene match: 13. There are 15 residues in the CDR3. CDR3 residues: CASTNSGGGLSEQFF. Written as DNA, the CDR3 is TGTGCCAGCACCAATAGCGGGGGTGGTTTGAGTGAGCAGTTCTTC.

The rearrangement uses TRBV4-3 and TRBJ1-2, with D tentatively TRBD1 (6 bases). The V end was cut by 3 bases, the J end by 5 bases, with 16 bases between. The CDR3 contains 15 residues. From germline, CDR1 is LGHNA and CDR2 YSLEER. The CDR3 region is CASSHGMGRGYGYTF. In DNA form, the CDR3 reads TGCGCCAGCAGCCATGGTATGGGCAGGGGTTATGGCTACACCTTC.

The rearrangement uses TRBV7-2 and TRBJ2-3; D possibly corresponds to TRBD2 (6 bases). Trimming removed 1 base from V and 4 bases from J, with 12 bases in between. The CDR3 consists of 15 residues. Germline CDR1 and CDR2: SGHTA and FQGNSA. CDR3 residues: CASSLVGPSADTQYF. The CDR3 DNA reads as TGTGCCAGCAGCTTAGTGGGCCCTAGCGCAGATACGCAGTATTTT.

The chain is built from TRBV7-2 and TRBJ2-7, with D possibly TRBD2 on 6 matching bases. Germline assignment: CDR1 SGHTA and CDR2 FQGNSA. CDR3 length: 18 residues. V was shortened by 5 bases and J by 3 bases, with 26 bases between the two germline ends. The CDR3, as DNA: TGTGCCAGCAGCGCGACGGGTAGTACCGGGACGGGACTCTACGAGCAGTACTTC. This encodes CASSATGSTGTGLYEQYF.

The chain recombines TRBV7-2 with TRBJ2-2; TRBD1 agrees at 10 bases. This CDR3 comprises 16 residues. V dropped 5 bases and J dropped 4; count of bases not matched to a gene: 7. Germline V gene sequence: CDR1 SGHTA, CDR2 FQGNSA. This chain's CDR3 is CASSNTGTGVTGELFF. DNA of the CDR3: TGTGCCAGCAGCAACACCGGGACAGGGGTCACCGGGGAGCTGTTTTTT. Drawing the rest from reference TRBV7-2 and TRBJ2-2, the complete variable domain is GAGVSQSPSNKVTEKGKDVELRCDPISGHTALYWYRQSLGQGLEFLIYFQGNSAPDKSGLPSDRFSAERTGGSVSTLTIQRTQQEDSAVYLCASSNTGTGVTGELFFGEGSRLTVL.

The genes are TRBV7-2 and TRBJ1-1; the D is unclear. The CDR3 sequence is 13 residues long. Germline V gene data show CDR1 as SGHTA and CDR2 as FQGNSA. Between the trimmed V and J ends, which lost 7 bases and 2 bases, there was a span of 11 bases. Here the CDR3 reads CASIETPNTEAFF. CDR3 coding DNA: TGTGCCAGCATTGAAACACCCAACACTGAAGCTTTCTTT.

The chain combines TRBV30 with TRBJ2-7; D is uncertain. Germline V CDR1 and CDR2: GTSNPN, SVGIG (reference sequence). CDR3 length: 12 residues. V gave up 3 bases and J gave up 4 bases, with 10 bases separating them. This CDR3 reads CAWRPLNYEQYF. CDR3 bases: TGTGCCTGGAGACCTCTAAATTACGAGCAGTACTTC.